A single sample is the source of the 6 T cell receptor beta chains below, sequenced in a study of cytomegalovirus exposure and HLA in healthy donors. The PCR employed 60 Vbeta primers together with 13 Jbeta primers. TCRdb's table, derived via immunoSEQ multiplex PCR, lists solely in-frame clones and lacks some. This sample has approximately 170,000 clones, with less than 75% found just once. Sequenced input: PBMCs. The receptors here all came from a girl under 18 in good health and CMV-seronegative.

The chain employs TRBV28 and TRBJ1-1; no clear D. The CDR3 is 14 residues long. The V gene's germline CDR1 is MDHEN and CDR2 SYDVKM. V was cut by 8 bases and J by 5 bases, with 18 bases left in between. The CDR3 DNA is TGTGCCAGCGACCGCGGGCGTAGGGTGACTGAAGCTTTCTTT. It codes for CASDRGRRVTEAFF.

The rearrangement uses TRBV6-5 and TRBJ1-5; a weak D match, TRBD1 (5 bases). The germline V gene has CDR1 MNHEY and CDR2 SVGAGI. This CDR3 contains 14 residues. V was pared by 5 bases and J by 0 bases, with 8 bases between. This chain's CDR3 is CASSTGPSNQPQHF. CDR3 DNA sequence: TGTGCCAGCAGTACAGGACCTAGCAATCAGCCCCAGCATTTT.

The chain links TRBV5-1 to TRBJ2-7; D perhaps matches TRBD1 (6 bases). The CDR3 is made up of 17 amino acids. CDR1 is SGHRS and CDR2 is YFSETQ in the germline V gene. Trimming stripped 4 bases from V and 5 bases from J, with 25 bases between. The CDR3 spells CASSQGPGRIPQHEQYF. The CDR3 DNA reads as TGCGCCAGCAGCCAGGGGCCAGGGAGAATACCCCAGCACGAGCAGTACTTC. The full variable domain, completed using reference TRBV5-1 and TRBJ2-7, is KAGVTQTPRYLIKTRGQQVTLSCSPISGHRSVSWYQQTPGQGLQFLFEYFSETQRNKGNFPGRFSGRQFSNSRSEMNVSTLELGDSALYLCASSQGPGRIPQHEQYFGPGTRLTVT.

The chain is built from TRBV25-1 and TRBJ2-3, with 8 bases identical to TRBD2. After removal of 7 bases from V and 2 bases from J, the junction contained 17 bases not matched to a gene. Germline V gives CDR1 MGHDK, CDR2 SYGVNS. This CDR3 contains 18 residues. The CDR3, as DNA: TGTGCCAGCACCGCCCCCCCCTCTCAGCGGGGGTACACAGATACGCAGTATTTT. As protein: CASTAPPSQRGYTDTQYF.

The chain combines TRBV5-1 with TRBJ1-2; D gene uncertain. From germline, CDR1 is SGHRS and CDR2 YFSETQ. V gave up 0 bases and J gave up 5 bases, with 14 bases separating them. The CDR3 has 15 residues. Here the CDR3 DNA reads TGCGCCAGCAGCTTGGACGACACCATAGGATATGGCTACACCTTC. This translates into CASSLDDTIGYGYTF.

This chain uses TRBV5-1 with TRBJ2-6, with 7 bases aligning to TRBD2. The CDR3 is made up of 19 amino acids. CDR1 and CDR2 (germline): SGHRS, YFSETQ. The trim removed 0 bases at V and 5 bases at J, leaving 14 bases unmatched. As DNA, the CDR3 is TGCGCCAGCAGCTTGGCCGAAGGGTTGGGGGGGGTGAGGGCCAACGTCCTGACTTTC. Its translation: CASSLAEGLGGVRANVLTF.